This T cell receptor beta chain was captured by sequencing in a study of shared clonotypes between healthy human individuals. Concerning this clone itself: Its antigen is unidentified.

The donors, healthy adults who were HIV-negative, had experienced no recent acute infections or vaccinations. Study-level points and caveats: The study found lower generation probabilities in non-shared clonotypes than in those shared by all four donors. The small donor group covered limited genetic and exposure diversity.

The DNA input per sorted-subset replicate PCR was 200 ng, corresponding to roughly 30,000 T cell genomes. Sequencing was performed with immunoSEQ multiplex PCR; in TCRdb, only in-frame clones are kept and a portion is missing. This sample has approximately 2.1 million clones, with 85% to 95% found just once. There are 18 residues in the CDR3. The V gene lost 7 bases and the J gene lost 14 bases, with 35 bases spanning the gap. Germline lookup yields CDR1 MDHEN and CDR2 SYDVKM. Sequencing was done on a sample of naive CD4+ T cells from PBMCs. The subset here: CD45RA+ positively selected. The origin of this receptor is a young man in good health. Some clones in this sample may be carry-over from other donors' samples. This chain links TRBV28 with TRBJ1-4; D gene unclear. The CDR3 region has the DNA TGTGCCAGCACCACCAAAAGGGTCGAACGCGTCGCTACACCTCTCCTGTTTTTT. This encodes CASTTKRVERVATPLLFF.